A single sample gave rise to the 9 T cell receptor beta chains below, sequenced in a study of T cell responses to AZD1222 COVID-19 vaccine. Profiled with immunoSEQ multiplex PCR; TCRdb holds only in-frame clones, not every one. The sample comprises about 21,000 clones, 82% of which are singletons, and 40% to 45% rests with the top ten. This sample comprised peripheral blood, obtained on day 0 of AZD1222 vaccination. The receptor source for this set is an adult in good health.

J is TRBJ1-5 and V is TRBV24-1, with D perhaps matching TRBD1 (6 bases). Trimming stripped 3 bases from V and 8 bases from J, with 19 bases between. Germline V gene sequence: CDR1 KGHDR, CDR2 SFDVKD. The CDR3 consists of 16 residues. DNA of the CDR3: TGTGCCACCAGTGATGCTACACAAGGGGGGCTCGAGCCCCAGCATTTT. Translation gives CATSDATQGGLEPQHF.

The CDR3 region has the DNA TGTGCCAGCAGTAACCTGGGCACTGAAGCTTTCTTT. This gives the protein CASSNLGTEAFF. This chain uses TRBV6-5 with TRBJ1-1; unclear D gene. With 5 bases removed from V and 4 bases from J, the gap between germline ends came to 8 bases. This CDR3 comprises 12 residues. Germline V gene sequence: CDR1 MNHEY, CDR2 SVGAGI.

The chain employs TRBV19 and TRBJ2-1, with D perhaps matching TRBD2 (7 bases). The germline V and J ends were trimmed by 5 bases and 0 bases, with 23 bases remaining between them. Germline-derived CDR1 and CDR2 are LNHDA and SQIVND (reference sequence). The CDR3 totals 19 residues. The DNA of the CDR3 is TGTGCCAGTAGTCTGGCCCCCGATAGCGCGGGGGCCTCCTACAATGAGCAGTTCTTC. Its translation is CASSLAPDSAGASYNEQFF. The full variable domain, rest sourced from reference TRBV19 and TRBJ2-1, is DGGITQSPKYLFRKEGQNVTLSCEQNLNHDAMYWYRQDPGQGLRLIYYSQIVNDFQKGDIAEGYSVSREKKESFPLTVTSAQKNPTAFYLCASSLAPDSAGASYNEQFFGPGTRLTVL.

The V call is TRBV7-9, the J call TRBJ1-4, with 9 positions matching TRBD1. This CDR3 has 14 amino acids. J was trimmed by 7 bases and V by 5 bases; bases with no gene match: 5. Germline CDR1 reads SEHNR; CDR2 reads FQNEAQ (reference sequence). This CDR3 reads CASSPGTGIEKLFF. The CDR3 bases are TGTGCCAGCAGCCCAGGGACAGGGATTGAAAAACTGTTTTTT. Looking up the rest from reference TRBV7-9 and TRBJ1-4 gives the full variable domain: DTGVSQNPRHKITKRGQNVTFRCDPISEHNRLYWYRQTLGQGPEFLTYFQNEAQLEKSRLLSDRFSAERPKGSFSTLEIQRTEQGDSAMYLCASSPGTGIEKLFFGSGTQLSVL.

The gene calls are TRBV11-3 and TRBJ2-1; 10 bases align to TRBD2. J was trimmed by 7 bases and V by 5 bases; bases with no gene match: 8. The CDR3 runs 15 residues. Germline V lookup: CDR1 SGHNT, CDR2 YENEEA. This CDR3 reads CASSTRAGGVNEQFF. The CDR3 DNA is TGTGCCAGCAGCACTCGAGCGGGGGGGGTTAATGAGCAGTTCTTC. Full variable domain (missing parts from reference TRBV11-3 and TRBJ2-1): EAGVVQSPRYKIIEKKQPVAFWCNPISGHNTLYWYLQNLGQGPELLIRYENEEAVDDSQLPKDRFSAERLKGVDSTLKIQPAELGDSAVYLCASSTRAGGVNEQFFGPGTRLTVL.

V is TRBV27 and J is TRBJ2-2; D is undetermined. The germline V gene encodes CDR1 MNHEY and CDR2 SMNVEV (reference sequence). Deletions cut 1 base from V and 7 bases from J, with 13 bases between. There are 15 residues in the CDR3. CDR3 sequence reads: CASSLYSRSGGELFF. The DNA for the CDR3 is TGTGCCAGCAGTTTATATTCGAGGAGTGGCGGGGAGCTGTTTTTT.

The table lists this clone with a count of one. The chain couples TRBV24-1 to TRBJ2-3; unclear D gene. Per germline, CDR1 KGHDR and CDR2 SFDVKD. The V and J ends lost 7 bases and 3 bases respectively, with 13 bases between them. CDR3 length: 14 amino acids. For the CDR3, the DNA is TGTGCCACCAGCGGCAGGTCTTGGACAGATACGCAGTATTTT. It encodes CATSGRSWTDTQYF.

The chain is built from TRBV29-1 and TRBJ2-5; D might be TRBD2 (5 bases). The germline V gene encodes CDR1 SQVTM and CDR2 ANQGSEA. The CDR3 runs 13 residues. Trimming pared 7 bases from V and 5 bases from J, leaving 17 bases between. This CDR3 reads CSAARLGAETQYF. The CDR3 DNA reads as TGCAGCGCCGCCCGGCTGGGAGCGGAGACCCAGTACTTC.

This chain uses TRBV28 with TRBJ2-5; the D is unclear. From germline, CDR1 is MDHEN and CDR2 SYDVKM. The CDR3 has 10 amino acids. V was pared by 4 bases and J by 10 bases, with 7 bases between. The CDR3 spells CASSSLIQYF. CDR3 bases: TGTGCCAGCAGTTCACTCATCCAGTACTTC.